Included here is one T cell receptor beta chain sequence, with context. There are 16 residues in the CDR3. J gave up 5 bases and V 3 bases, and 13 bases lay outside the gene matches. This entry comes from a study of blood T cell repertoires in COVID-19. The method was immunoSEQ multiplex PCR; TCRdb's version includes in-frame clones alone and lacks a portion of them. This table holds hundreds of thousands of clones, roughly nine tenths found once. Material for sequencing was peripheral blood. The sequence came from a woman in her forties or fifties with COVID-19, enrolled during active disease. The V and J genes are TRBV23-1 and TRBJ2-7; 7 positions agree with TRBD1. TRBV23-1 is designated an ORF whose function remains uncertain. The CDR3 loop is CASSHGTVGRKDEQYF. The CDR3 DNA reads as TGCGCCAGCAGTCATGGGACAGTTGGACGAAAGGACGAGCAGTACTTC.